Below, 14 T cell receptor beta chains from the same sample are listed, as sequenced in a study of shared clonotypes between healthy human individuals. Terminally differentiated effector memory CD45RA+ cells were excluded by CCR7 positive selection of CD45RO-negative cells. TCRdb's copy holds only in-frame clones and misses some; the assay was immunoSEQ multiplex PCR. The table shows hundreds of thousands of clones, with 92% occurring only once. Sequenced sample: naive CD8+ T cells sorted from blood. The receptor source for this set is a man in his thirties or forties in good health.

V is TRBV7-9 and J is TRBJ2-1, with D perhaps matching TRBD1 (6 bases). V was cut by 6 bases and J by 4 bases, with 16 bases left in between. Per germline, CDR1 SEHNR and CDR2 FQNEAQ (reference sequence). CDR3 length equals 15 residues. CDR3 sequence: CASSSKGVGYNEQFF. CDR3 coding DNA: TGTGCCAGCAGTTCTAAGGGGGTTGGATACAATGAGCAGTTCTTC.

The chain combines TRBV25-1 with TRBJ2-1, with 8 bases identical to TRBD1. J gave up 4 bases and V 5 bases, and 4 bases lay outside the gene matches. This CDR3 is 14 amino acids long. Germline CDR1 reads MGHDK; CDR2 reads SYGVNS. As DNA, the CDR3 is TGTGCCAGCAGTTCAGGGGGCTTTTACAATGAGCAGTTCTTC. As protein: CASSSGGFYNEQFF.

This chain uses TRBV6-1 with TRBJ1-4; 7 nucleotides align to TRBD1. Germline loops: CDR1 MNHNS, CDR2 SASEGT. After removal of 7 bases from V and 4 bases from J, the junction contained 9 bases not matched to a gene. CDR3 length: 15 amino acids. The CDR3 nucleotides are TGTGCCAGCACCCCGGTGACAGGGAGTAATGAAAAACTGTTTTTT. This encodes CASTPVTGSNEKLFF.

V and J are TRBV29-1 and TRBJ1-1; 12 bases are shared with TRBD1. V was pared by 3 bases and J by 4 bases, with 6 bases of the junction left unmatched. This CDR3 comprises 15 residues. CDR1 SQVTM and CDR2 ANQGSEA come from the germline V gene. This CDR3 is CSVEGTGGSGTEAFF. In DNA form, the CDR3 reads TGCAGCGTTGAGGGGACAGGGGGCTCCGGCACTGAAGCTTTCTTT.

CDR3 nucleotide sequence: TGTGCCAGCAGCTCCCGAGATAGCGGGAGTTCTGAGCAGTTCTTC. Protein product: CASSSRDSGSSEQFF. The rearrangement joins TRBV7-3 to TRBJ2-1, with TRBD2 identical over 9 bases. Per germline, CDR1 SGHTA and CDR2 FQGTGA. The J segment lost 9 bases and the V segment lost 4 bases, leaving 10 bases of the junction unmatched. This CDR3 spans 15 amino acids.

V and J are TRBV9 and TRBJ2-1; 11 positions agree with TRBD2. The germline V gene encodes CDR1 SGDLS and CDR2 YYNGEE. V dropped 3 bases and J dropped 2; count of bases not matched to a gene: 13. There are 19 residues in the CDR3. Written as DNA, the CDR3 is TGTGCCAGCAGCGCCCGGACTAGCGGGCCGGACCACCCCTACAATGAGCAGTTCTTC. Its translation is CASSARTSGPDHPYNEQFF.

This clone was seen just once. The chain uses TRBV5-1 and TRBJ2-7; 9 nucleotides line up with TRBD1. Germline loops: CDR1 SGHRS, CDR2 YFSETQ. This CDR3 spans 16 amino acids. V shed 0 bases and J 2 bases; nucleotides not matched to a gene: 6. CDR3 nucleotides: TGCGCCAGCAGCTTGGGACAGGGGGAATCGACCTACGAGCAGTACTTC. Translation gives CASSLGQGESTYEQYF.

V usage is TRBV9 and J usage is TRBJ2-7; 7 positions match TRBD2. Germline values: CDR1 SGDLS, CDR2 YYNGEE. The CDR3 spans 15 residues. The trim removed 0 bases at V and 2 bases at J, leaving 5 bases unmatched. The CDR3 here is CASSVGGSPTYEQYF. DNA of the CDR3: TGTGCCAGCAGCGTAGGCGGGAGCCCAACCTACGAGCAGTACTTC.

V is TRBV7-9 and J is TRBJ2-1; no reliable D call. Germline V gene data show CDR1 as SEHNR and CDR2 as FQNEAQ (reference sequence). The V gene lost 3 bases and the J gene lost 7 bases, with 13 bases spanning the gap. The CDR3 has 14 residues. The CDR3 loop is CASSLGSTVNEQFF. The CDR3 nucleotides are TGTGCCAGCAGCTTGGGTTCGACTGTAAATGAGCAGTTCTTC.

The rearrangement joins TRBV10-3 to TRBJ2-1; no clear D gene. Trimming removed 10 bases from V and 7 bases from J, with 11 bases in between. CDR3 length: 11 amino acids. The germline CDR1 and CDR2 sequences are ENHRY and SYGVKD. The CDR3 bases are TGTGCCACCGGAATAGGGAATGAGCAGTTCTTC. Translated: CATGIGNEQFF.

CDR3 sequence: CASGSGELFF. CDR3 in DNA: TGTGCCAGCGGATCCGGGGAGCTGTTTTTT. The V gene is TRBV25-1, the J gene TRBJ2-2, with no clear D. The CDR3 is 10 residues long. Germline lookup yields CDR1 MGHDK and CDR2 SYGVNS. V was cut by 8 bases and J by 6 bases, with 4 bases left in between.

The chain is built from TRBV7-2 and TRBJ1-1; unclear D gene. Per the germline V gene, CDR1 is SGHTA and CDR2 is FQGNSA. V was cut by 1 base and J by 3 bases, with 12 bases left in between. This CDR3 has 15 residues. The CDR3 region is CASSLGQNLDTEAFF. In nucleotides, the CDR3 is TGTGCCAGCAGCTTAGGCCAGAACCTAGACACTGAAGCTTTCTTT.

The gene calls are TRBV7-9 and TRBJ1-4; D call uncertain. V was pared by 6 bases and J by 6 bases, with 17 bases between. Germline-derived CDR1 and CDR2 are SEHNR and FQNEAQ (reference sequence). CDR3 length equals 15 residues. CDR3: CASSSIGLRDEKLFF. For the CDR3, the DNA is TGTGCCAGCAGTTCCATCGGACTGAGAGATGAAAAACTGTTTTTT.

The V call is TRBV6-6, the J call TRBJ2-3; no clear D. Germline CDR1 MNHNY, CDR2 SVGAGI (reference sequence). V was trimmed by 5 bases and J by 3 bases, leaving 9 bases between them. This CDR3 has 13 residues. The CDR3 reads CASSGMATDTQYF. CDR3 in DNA: TGTGCCAGCAGTGGGATGGCGACAGATACGCAGTATTTT.